The present entry profiles one T cell receptor (beta chain) with its context. The antigen remains unidentified. This entry comes from a study of tumor-infiltrating lymphocytes in localized non-small cell lung cancer. About the research overall: Some samples were collected after neoadjuvant chemotherapy; smokers, never-smokers and several histologies were included. Study findings and constraints: TCRbeta sequencing showed higher T cell infiltration in tumors than uninvolved lung. No T-cell fraction difference was seen between IM1 and IM2 tumors. Technical variation could not be separated from intratumor heterogeneity here.

Germline CDR1 and CDR2: SGDLS and YYNGEE. The V gene end was trimmed by 2 bases and the J gene end by 2 bases; junction bases not matched to a gene: 9. The CDR3 totals 17 residues. Assay: immunoSEQ multiplex PCR; the TCRdb copy retains only in-frame clones and omits some. The table includes about 16,000 clones, around 74% detected once. This receptor was taken from a human donor with non-small cell lung cancer. The rearrangement links TRBV9 to TRBJ2-3; 9 bases fit TRBD1. Sequencing input: lung tumor tissue. CDR3 DNA: TGTGCCAGCAGCGTTTCTTTCCGGGACAGGGTCACAGATACGCAGTATTTT. Residues: CASSVSFRDRVTDTQYF.